This T cell receptor beta chain emerged from a study of shared clonotypes between healthy human individuals. CD4+ cell separation produced CD45RA+ naive and CD45RA-negative memory subsets. Regarding the study as a whole: Larger richness was generally estimated for naive than memory subsets.

For this clone: Its specificity is not known.

V lost 3 bases and J 5 bases, leaving 13 bases between the germline ends. Germline CDR1 and CDR2: MDHEN and SYDVKM. The CDR3 spans 14 residues. Deep-level settings were used for running the assay. The protocol was immunoSEQ multiplex PCR, while the TCRdb copy is restricted to in-frame clones and leaves out a portion. The sample records some 2,400,000 clones, 90% to 96% being singletons. The sample comprised naive CD4+ T cells sorted from blood. Documented subset: CD45RA+ positively selected. The chain recombines TRBV28 with TRBJ1-2; a weak D match, TRBD1 (6 bases). The receptor was isolated from a man aged 18 to 29 in good health. The CDR3 here is CASSLLRQEYGYTF. In nucleotides, the CDR3 is TGTGCCAGCAGTTTGTTGAGACAGGAGTATGGCTACACCTTC.